This TCR beta chain was retrieved from a study of cytomegalovirus exposure and HLA in healthy donors. Findings and limits, study-wide: Data from an earlier analysis indicated that most TCR beta V segments were productive either about 87% or about 30% of the time. Some segments of the V type, notably TRBV6-2 and TRBV6-3, were excluded as indistinguishable. Confirmation in vitro established that three CMV-associated chains were specific for CMV antigens.

Vbeta (60) and Jbeta (13) primers were used in the PCR. Measured with immunoSEQ multiplex PCR; TCRdb has only the in-frame clones, and not every one. The sample lists some 140,000 clones, approximately 80% occurring once. On this clone: Its antigen is still unknown.

Germline V gene sequence: CDR1 SGDLS, CDR2 YYNGEE. The CDR3 runs 15 residues. V was trimmed by 0 bases and J by 2 bases, leaving 12 bases between them. V and J are TRBV9 and TRBJ2-7; D is perhaps TRBD2 (6 bases). The TCR originated in a woman in her forties in good health and CMV-seropositive. The sequenced sample consisted of PBMCs. CDR3 in DNA: TGTGCCAGCAGCGTAGCCGGGAGAGGCACCTACGAGCAGTACTTC. This sequence encodes CASSVAGRGTYEQYF.